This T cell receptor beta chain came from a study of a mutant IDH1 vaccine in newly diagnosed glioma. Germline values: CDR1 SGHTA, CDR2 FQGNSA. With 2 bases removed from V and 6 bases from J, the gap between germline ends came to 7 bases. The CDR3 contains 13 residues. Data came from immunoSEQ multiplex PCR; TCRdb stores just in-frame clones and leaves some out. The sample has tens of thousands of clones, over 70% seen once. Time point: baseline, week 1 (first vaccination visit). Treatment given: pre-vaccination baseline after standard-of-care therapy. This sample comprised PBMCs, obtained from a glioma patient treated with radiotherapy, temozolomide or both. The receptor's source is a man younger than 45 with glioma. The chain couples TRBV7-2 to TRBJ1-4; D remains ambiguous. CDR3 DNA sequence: TGTGCCAGCAGCTTACCGCCGGATGAAAAACTGTTTTTT. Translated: CASSLPPDEKLFF.